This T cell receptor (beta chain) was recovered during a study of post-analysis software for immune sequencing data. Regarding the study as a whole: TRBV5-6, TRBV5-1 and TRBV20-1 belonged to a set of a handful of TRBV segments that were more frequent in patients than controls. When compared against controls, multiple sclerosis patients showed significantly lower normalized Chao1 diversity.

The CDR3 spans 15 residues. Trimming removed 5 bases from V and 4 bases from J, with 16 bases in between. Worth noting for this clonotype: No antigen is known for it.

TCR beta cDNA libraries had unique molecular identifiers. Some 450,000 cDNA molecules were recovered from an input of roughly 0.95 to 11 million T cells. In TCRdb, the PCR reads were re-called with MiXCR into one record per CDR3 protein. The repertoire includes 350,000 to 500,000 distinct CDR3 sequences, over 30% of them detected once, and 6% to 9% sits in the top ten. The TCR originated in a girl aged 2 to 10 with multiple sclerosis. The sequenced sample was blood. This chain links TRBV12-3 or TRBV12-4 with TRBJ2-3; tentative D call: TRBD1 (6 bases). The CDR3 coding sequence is TGTGCCAGCAGTCTACAGGGTGAAGCCGCAGATACGCAGTATTTT. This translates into CASSLQGEAADTQYF.